These 25 T cell receptor beta chains share one sample of origin, sequenced in a study of shared clonotypes between healthy human individuals. The method was immunoSEQ multiplex PCR; TCRdb's version includes in-frame clones alone and lacks a portion of them. Among approximately 500,000 clones, about three quarters were seen once, and the ten largest hold about an eighth. Specimen: PBMCs. The receptors derive from a middle-aged woman in good health. Some clones in this sample may be carry-over from other donors' samples.

This chain uses TRBV10-3 with TRBJ1-5; possible D gene TRBD1, 5 bases. V lost 3 bases and J lost 4, with 13 bases in between. This CDR3 is 15 amino acids long. CDR1 is ENHRY and CDR2 is SYGVKD in the germline V gene. CDR3 residues: CAISDYGGGNQPQHF. The CDR3 region has the DNA TGTGCCATCAGTGACTACGGTGGGGGTAATCAGCCCCAGCATTTT.

DNA for the CDR3: TGCAGCGTGCTAACAGGGAAATGGGGCTACACCTTC. This codes for CSVLTGKWGYTF. This chain connects TRBV29-1 to TRBJ1-2; a possible D gene is TRBD1 (6 bases). V was pared by 6 bases and J by 8 bases, with 16 bases between. CDR1 and CDR2 (germline): SQVTM, ANQGSEA. This CDR3 comprises 12 residues.

This sequence joins TRBV19 and TRBJ1-5, with a tentative D call TRBD1 (6 bases). There are 14 residues in the CDR3. Germline lookup yields CDR1 LNHDA and CDR2 SQIVND (reference sequence). V was clipped by 7 bases and J by 0 bases, with 10 bases between them. CDR3 DNA: TGTGCCAGTAATACAGGGATTAGCAATCAGCCCCAGCATTTT. As protein: CASNTGISNQPQHF.

The V call is TRBV21-1, the J call TRBJ2-7; the D segment call TRBD2 is taken from the table without a DNA check. TRBV21-1 is described as a pseudogene. CDR3 length equals 11 residues. CDR3 in amino acids: CARRGSYEQYF. CDR3 coding DNA: TGTGCCAGACGGGGGTCCTACGAGCAGTACTTC.

CDR3 DNA: TGTGCAAGTCGCATCGGACTAGCGGGACGGGGCGTCGATGAGCAGTTCTTC. Residues: CASRIGLAGRGVDEQFF. The chain employs TRBV12-2 and TRBJ2-1; the listed D gene, TRBD2, was not tested against the DNA. TRBV12-2 is labeled a pseudogene. The CDR3 totals 17 residues.

The gene calls are TRBV7-9 and TRBJ1-2; D remains ambiguous. This CDR3 has 15 residues. CDR1 and CDR2 (germline): SEHNR, FQNEAQ (reference sequence). Trimming stripped 5 bases from V and 7 bases from J, with 20 bases between. The DNA of the CDR3 is TGTGCCAGCAGCCCTAGGACTGCGGATCCTGGTGGCTACACCTTC. Translating it yields CASSPRTADPGGYTF.

J is TRBJ2-7 and V is TRBV5-6; D tentatively reads TRBD1 or TRBD2 (5 bases each). With 4 bases removed from V and 2 bases from J, the gap between germline ends came to 16 bases. Germline-derived CDR1 and CDR2 are SGHDT and YYEEEE. This CDR3 is built from 15 residues. CDR3 sequence reads: CASSGDVVSAYEQYF. DNA of the CDR3: TGTGCCAGCAGCGGGGACGTGGTTTCCGCCTACGAGCAGTACTTC.

This clone appeared once. The CDR3 is CASSQDLVVEQYF. The DNA of the CDR3 is TGTGCCAGCAGCCAAGATCTGGTGGTTGAGCAGTACTTC. V and J are TRBV14 and TRBJ2-7; D ambiguous. Germline V gene lookup returns CDR1 SGHDN and CDR2 FVKESK. The CDR3 contains 13 residues. V was clipped by 0 bases and J by 7 bases, with 10 bases between them.

The chain couples TRBV15 to TRBJ2-3; 8 bases match TRBD1. V shed 6 bases and J 4 bases; nucleotides not matched to a gene: 9. Germline CDR1 reads LNHNV; CDR2 reads YYDKDF (reference sequence). The CDR3 extends over 15 amino acids. CDR3 DNA sequence: TGTGCCACCAGTCAGGGGGCTTTTGTCTCAGATACGCAGTATTTT. This encodes CATSQGAFVSDTQYF. Using reference TRBV15 and TRBJ2-3 for the parts outside the CDR3, the full variable domain is DAMVIQNPRYQVTQFGKPVTLSCSQTLNHNVMYWYQQKSSQAPKLLFHYYDKDFNNEADTPDNFQSRRPNTSFCFLDIRSPGLGDTAMYLCATSQGAFVSDTQYFGPGTRLTVL.

This sequence joins TRBV2 and TRBJ2-7; 14 positions agree with TRBD2. The CDR3 is made up of 15 amino acids. Germline V lookup: CDR1 SNHLY, CDR2 FYNNEI. Trimming took 6 bases from V and 3 from J; bases not matched to a gene: 4. The CDR3 loop reads CASSAGTSGSYEQYF. In DNA, the CDR3 is TGTGCCAGCAGCGCCGGGACTAGCGGGAGCTACGAGCAGTACTTC.

The chain links TRBV6-1 to TRBJ2-5, with D unresolved. The CDR3 is made up of 14 amino acids. The V and J ends lost 3 bases and 5 bases respectively, with 13 bases between them. The germline V gene has CDR1 MNHNS and CDR2 SASEGT. The CDR3 here is CASSEVGLPETQYF. The CDR3 nucleotides read TGTGCCAGCAGTGAGGTGGGTCTCCCGGAGACCCAGTACTTC.

This chain joins TRBV30 and TRBJ2-1; D not certain. Germline V gene lookup returns CDR1 GTSNPN and CDR2 SVGIG (reference sequence). V lost 0 bases to trimming and J lost 12 bases, with 15 bases between them. The CDR3 contains 13 residues. In nucleotides, the CDR3 is TGTGCCTGGAGTGTCAGGTCAGTTAAGGGGCAGTTCTTC. This sequence encodes CAWSVRSVKGQFF.

The J gene is TRBJ2-7, the V gene TRBV25-1; the D is unclear. Between the trimmed V and J ends, which lost 3 bases and 5 bases, there was a span of 14 bases. Germline assignment: CDR1 MGHDK and CDR2 SYGVNS. There are 14 residues in the CDR3. CDR3 in amino acids: CASSDFMLEHEQYF. The CDR3, as DNA: TGTGCCAGCAGTGATTTTATGTTGGAACACGAGCAGTACTTC.

This chain's CDR3 is CASSLNGDTEAFF. CDR3 DNA sequence: TGTGCCAGCAGTTTGAATGGGGACACTGAAGCTTTCTTT. The chain couples TRBV27 to TRBJ1-1; D is undetermined. The germline V gene encodes CDR1 MNHEY and CDR2 SMNVEV (reference sequence). This CDR3 has 13 amino acids. V lost 3 bases and J 3 bases, leaving 8 bases between the germline ends.

The table lists this clone with a count of one. DNA for the CDR3: TGTGCCAGCAGCTTTAGGCTTGGGGAGACCCAGTACTTC. This sequence encodes CASSFRLGETQYF. The chain employs TRBV5-4 and TRBJ2-5, with unresolved D. Germline-derived CDR1 and CDR2 are SGHNT and YYREEE (reference sequence). V was trimmed by 2 bases and J by 5 bases, leaving 10 bases between them. This CDR3 has 13 residues.

The CDR3 bases are TGTGCCACCACACGGAACACTGAAGCTTTCTTT. Its protein is CATTRNTEAFF. The chain uses TRBV28 and TRBJ1-1; D uncertain. Germline CDR1 is MDHEN and CDR2 is SYDVKM. The CDR3 contains 11 residues. Trimming pared 10 bases from V and 1 base from J, leaving 7 bases between.

The V gene is TRBV28, the J gene TRBJ1-2, with D unclear. Germline lookup yields CDR1 MDHEN and CDR2 SYDVKM. The CDR3 is 14 amino acids. Trimming stripped 8 bases from V and 2 bases from J, with 15 bases between. CDR3 in amino acids: CASQSIGGNYGYTF. The CDR3 bases are TGTGCCAGCCAGTCTATCGGAGGGAACTATGGCTACACCTTC.

V gene TRBV7-2 combines with J gene TRBJ2-5; D uncertain. V lost 6 bases and J lost 1, with 12 bases in between. CDR1 and CDR2 from the germline V gene are SGHTA and FQGNSA. CDR3 length equals 14 residues. CDR3 loop: CASSLEAAQETQYF. CDR3 coding DNA: TGTGCCAGCAGTCTTGAGGCGGCCCAAGAGACCCAGTACTTC.

The chain has TRBV5-6 and TRBJ2-3; D is unresolved. CDR1 is SGHDT, CDR2 YYEEEE, per germline. V was pared by 0 bases and J by 6 bases, with 5 bases between. The CDR3 has 12 residues. In nucleotides, the CDR3 is TGTGCCAGCAGCTTGGAGACGGATACGCAGTATTTT. Its protein product is CASSLETDTQYF.

This chain joins TRBV4-2 and TRBJ2-7; the D gene is possibly TRBD1 (7 bases). The germline V and J ends were trimmed by 0 bases and 2 bases, with 11 bases remaining between them. This CDR3 region has 15 residues. CDR1 is LGHNA, CDR2 YNFKEQ, per germline. The CDR3 bases are TGTGCCAGCAGCCAAGAAGTCAGGGGGGCCTACGAGCAGTACTTC. It codes for CASSQEVRGAYEQYF.

The V gene is TRBV4-1, the J gene TRBJ2-6; the match to TRBD2 covers 14 bases. The CDR3 runs 18 residues. CDR1 and CDR2 (germline): MGHRA, YSYEKL. V gave up 4 bases and J gave up 4 bases; unmatched junction bases: 6. The CDR3 nucleotides are TGCGCCAGCAGCCGAGGGGGACTAGCGGGAGCCGGGGCCAACGTCCTGACTTTC. This gives the protein CASSRGGLAGAGANVLTF.

J is TRBJ2-3 and V is TRBV11-1; D is perhaps TRBD2 (5 bases). Germline CDR1 SGHAT, CDR2 FQDESV (reference sequence). Trimming left V 4 bases short and J 2 bases short, with 16 bases between. The CDR3 is 16 amino acids. The DNA for the CDR3 is TGTGCCAGCAGCTCCCACGGCGGACTCACCACAGATACGCAGTATTTT. Its translation: CASSSHGGLTTDTQYF.

This clone was detected a few times. The gene calls are TRBV5-4 and TRBJ2-7, with D possibly being TRBD2 (5 bases). This CDR3 has 15 residues. The germline V gene has CDR1 SGHNT and CDR2 YYREEE (reference sequence). The ends were cut back, 4 bases at V and 0 bases at J, with 14 bases in the middle. The CDR3 DNA is TGTGCCAGCAGCAGAGGGAGCAGTTACTCCTACGAGCAGTACTTC. Protein sequence: CASSRGSSYSYEQYF.

This clone has just one count. The V gene is TRBV28, the J gene TRBJ1-2; 8 bases are a match to TRBD1. The CDR3 is made up of 14 amino acids. Germline V lookup: CDR1 MDHEN, CDR2 SYDVKM. Trimming took 6 bases from V and 8 from J; bases not matched to a gene: 11. CDR3 region: CASRRTGRRVGYTF. In DNA form, the CDR3 reads TGTGCCAGCAGAAGGACAGGGAGAAGGGTGGGCTACACCTTC.

A few counts support this clone. In DNA form, the CDR3 reads TGCGCCAGCAGCCGTGCCGGGGCGAGCACTGAAGCTTTCTTT. Translated, it gives CASSRAGASTEAFF. The chain uses TRBV4-3 and TRBJ1-1, with D maybe TRBD1 (5 bases). The germline V gene has CDR1 LGHNA and CDR2 YSLEER. The ends were cut back, 4 bases at V and 4 bases at J, with 13 bases in the middle. The length of the CDR3 is 14 residues.